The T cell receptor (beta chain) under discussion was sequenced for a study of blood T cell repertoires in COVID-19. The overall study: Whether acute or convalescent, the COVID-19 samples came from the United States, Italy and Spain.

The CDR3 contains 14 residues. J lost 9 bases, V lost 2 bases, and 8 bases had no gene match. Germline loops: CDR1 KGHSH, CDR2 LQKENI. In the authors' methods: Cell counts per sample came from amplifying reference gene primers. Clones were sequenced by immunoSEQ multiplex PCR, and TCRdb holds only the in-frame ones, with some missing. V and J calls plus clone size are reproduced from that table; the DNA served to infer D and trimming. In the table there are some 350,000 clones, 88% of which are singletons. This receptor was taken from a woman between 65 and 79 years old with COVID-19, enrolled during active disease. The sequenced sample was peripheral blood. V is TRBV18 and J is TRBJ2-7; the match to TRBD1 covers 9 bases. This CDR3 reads CASSPLRTGVWQYF. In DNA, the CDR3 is TGTGCCAGCTCACCATTGAGGACAGGGGTTTGGCAGTACTTC.